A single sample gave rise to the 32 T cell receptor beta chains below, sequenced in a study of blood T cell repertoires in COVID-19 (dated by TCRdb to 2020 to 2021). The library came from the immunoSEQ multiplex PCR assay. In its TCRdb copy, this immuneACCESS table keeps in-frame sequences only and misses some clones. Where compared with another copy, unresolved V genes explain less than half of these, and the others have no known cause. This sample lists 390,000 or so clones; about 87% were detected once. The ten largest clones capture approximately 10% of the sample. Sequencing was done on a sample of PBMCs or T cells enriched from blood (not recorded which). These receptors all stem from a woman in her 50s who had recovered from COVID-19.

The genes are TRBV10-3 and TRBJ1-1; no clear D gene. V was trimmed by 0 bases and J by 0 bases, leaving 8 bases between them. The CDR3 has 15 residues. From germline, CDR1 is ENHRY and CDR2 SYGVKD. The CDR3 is CAISESSAMNTEAFF. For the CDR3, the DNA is TGTGCCATCAGTGAGTCTTCAGCGATGAACACTGAAGCTTTCTTT.

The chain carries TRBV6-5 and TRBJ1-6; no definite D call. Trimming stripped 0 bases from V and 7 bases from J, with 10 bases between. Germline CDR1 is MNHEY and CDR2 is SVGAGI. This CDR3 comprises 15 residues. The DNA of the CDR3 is TGTGCCAGCAGTTACTCGGGCAGATCAAATTCACCCCTCCACTTT. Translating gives CASSYSGRSNSPLHF.

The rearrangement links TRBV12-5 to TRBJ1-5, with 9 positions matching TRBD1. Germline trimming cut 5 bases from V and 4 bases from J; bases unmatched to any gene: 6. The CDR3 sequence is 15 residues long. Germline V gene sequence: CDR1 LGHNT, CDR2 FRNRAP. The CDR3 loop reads CASGPGTGLNQPQHF. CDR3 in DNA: TGTGCTAGTGGTCCGGGGACAGGGCTAAATCAGCCCCAGCATTTT.

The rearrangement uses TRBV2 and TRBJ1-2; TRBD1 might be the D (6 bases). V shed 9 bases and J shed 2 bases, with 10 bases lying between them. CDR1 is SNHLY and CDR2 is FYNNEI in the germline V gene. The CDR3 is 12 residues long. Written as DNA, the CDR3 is TGTGCCAGGGAAACAGGGAACTATGGCTACACCTTC. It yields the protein CARETGNYGYTF.

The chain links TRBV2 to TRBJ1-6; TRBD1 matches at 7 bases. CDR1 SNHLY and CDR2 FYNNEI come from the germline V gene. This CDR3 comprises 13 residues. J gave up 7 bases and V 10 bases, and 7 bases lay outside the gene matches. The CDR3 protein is CATEQGRNSPLHF. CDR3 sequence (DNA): TGTGCCACCGAACAGGGGCGGAATTCACCCCTCCACTTT.

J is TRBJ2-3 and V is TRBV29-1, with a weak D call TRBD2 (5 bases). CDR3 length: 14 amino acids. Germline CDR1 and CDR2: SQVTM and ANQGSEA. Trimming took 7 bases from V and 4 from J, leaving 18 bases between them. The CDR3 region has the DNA TGCAGCGGCAGTGACGGAGGAACGGCAGATACGCAGTATTTT. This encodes CSGSDGGTADTQYF.

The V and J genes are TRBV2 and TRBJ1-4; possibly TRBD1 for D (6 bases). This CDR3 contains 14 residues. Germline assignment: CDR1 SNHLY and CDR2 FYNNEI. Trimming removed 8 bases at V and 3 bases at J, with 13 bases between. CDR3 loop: CASGEDSPNEKLFF. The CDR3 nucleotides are TGTGCCAGCGGAGAGGACAGTCCTAATGAAAAACTGTTTTTT.

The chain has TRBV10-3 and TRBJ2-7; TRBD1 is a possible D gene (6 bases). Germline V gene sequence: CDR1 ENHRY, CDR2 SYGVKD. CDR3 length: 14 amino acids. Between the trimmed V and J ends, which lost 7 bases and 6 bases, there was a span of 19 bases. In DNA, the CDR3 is TGTGCCATCACACAGGTCCAGGGGTCTCGCGAGCAGTACTTC. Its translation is CAITQVQGSREQYF.

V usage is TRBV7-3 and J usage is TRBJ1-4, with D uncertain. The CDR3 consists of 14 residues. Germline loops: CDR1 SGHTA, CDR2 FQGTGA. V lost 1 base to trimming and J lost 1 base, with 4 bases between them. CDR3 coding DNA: TGTGCCAGCAGCTTAAGAGGAACTAATGAAAAACTGTTTTTT. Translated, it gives CASSLRGTNEKLFF.

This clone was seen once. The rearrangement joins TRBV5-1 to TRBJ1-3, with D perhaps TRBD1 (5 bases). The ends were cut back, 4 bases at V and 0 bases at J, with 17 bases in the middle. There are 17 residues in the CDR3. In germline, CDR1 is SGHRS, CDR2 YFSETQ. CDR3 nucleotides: TGCGCCAGCAGCGGAGGGACGCCCAAGAGCTCTGGAAACACCATATATTTT. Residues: CASSGGTPKSSGNTIYF.

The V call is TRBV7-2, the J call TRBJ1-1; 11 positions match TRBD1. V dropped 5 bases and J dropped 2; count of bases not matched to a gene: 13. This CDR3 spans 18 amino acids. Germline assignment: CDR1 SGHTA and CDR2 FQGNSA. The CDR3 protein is CASSRRGTGGFPNTEAFF. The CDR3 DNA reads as TGTGCCAGCAGCAGAAGAGGGACAGGGGGTTTTCCAAACACTGAAGCTTTCTTT.

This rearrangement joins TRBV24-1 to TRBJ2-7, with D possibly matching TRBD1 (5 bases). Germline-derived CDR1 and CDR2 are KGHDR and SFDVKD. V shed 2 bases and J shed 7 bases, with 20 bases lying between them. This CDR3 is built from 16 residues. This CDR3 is CATSDSAGRVVREQYF. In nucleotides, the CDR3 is TGTGCCACCAGTGATTCAGCAGGGCGAGTCGTACGGGAGCAGTACTTC.

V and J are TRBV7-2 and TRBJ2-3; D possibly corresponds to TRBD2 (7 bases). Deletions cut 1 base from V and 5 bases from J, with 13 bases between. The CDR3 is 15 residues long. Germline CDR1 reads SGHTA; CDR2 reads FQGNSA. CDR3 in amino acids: CASSLVRGAQDTQYF. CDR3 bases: TGTGCCAGCAGCTTAGTCCGGGGGGCCCAAGATACGCAGTATTTT.

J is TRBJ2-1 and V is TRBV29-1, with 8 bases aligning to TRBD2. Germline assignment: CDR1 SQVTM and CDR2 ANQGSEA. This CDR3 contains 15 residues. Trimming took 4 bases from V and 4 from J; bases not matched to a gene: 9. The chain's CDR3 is CSVATIAGSYNEQFF. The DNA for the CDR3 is TGCAGCGTTGCGACGATAGCGGGAAGTTACAATGAGCAGTTCTTC.

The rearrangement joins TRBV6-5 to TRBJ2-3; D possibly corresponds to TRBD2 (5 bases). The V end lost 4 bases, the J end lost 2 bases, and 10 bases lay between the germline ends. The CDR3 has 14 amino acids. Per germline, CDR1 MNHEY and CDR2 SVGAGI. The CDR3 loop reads CASSLLAYTDTQYF. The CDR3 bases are TGTGCCAGCAGTTTGTTAGCGTACACAGATACGCAGTATTTT.

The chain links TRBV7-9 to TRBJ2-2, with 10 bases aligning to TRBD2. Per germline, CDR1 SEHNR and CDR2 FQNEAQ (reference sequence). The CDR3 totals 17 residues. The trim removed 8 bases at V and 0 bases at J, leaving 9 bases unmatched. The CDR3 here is CASGGTSVISNTGELFF. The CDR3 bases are TGTGCCAGCGGGGGGACTAGCGTCATTTCGAACACCGGGGAGCTGTTTTTT.

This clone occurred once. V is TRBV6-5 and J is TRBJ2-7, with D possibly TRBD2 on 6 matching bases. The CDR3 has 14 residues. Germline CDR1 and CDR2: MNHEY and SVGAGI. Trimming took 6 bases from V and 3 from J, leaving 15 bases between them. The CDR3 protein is CASSRDSAGYEQYF. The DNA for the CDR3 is TGTGCCAGCAGCCGGGACTCAGCAGGCTACGAGCAGTACTTC.

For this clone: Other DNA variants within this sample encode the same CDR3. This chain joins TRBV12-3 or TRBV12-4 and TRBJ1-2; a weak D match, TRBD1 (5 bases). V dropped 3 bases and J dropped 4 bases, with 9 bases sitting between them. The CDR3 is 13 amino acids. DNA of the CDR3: TGTGCCAGCAGTTTGGGCCAGGGCTATGGCTACACCTTC. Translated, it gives CASSLGQGYGYTF.

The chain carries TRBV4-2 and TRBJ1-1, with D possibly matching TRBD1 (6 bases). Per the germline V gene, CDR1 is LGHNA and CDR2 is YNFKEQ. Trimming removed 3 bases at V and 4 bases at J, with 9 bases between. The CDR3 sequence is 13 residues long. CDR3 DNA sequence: TGTGCCAGCAGCCAGGGGGGGGCCACTGAAGCTTTCTTT. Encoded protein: CASSQGGATEAFF.

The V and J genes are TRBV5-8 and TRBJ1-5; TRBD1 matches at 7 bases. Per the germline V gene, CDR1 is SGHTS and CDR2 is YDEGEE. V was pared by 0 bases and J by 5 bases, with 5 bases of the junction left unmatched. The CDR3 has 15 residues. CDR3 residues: CASSLGQGPYQPQHF. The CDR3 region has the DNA TGTGCCAGCAGCTTGGGACAGGGACCATATCAGCCCCAGCATTTT.

CDR3 amino acids: CASSISGLAGTDTQYF. CDR3 bases: TGTGCCAGTAGTATTTCAGGACTAGCGGGCACAGATACGCAGTATTTT. The rearrangement joins TRBV19 to TRBJ2-3, with TRBD2 matching 10 bases. Germline assignment: CDR1 LNHDA and CDR2 SQIVND (reference sequence). Germline trimming cut 3 bases from V and 1 base from J; bases unmatched to any gene: 4. The CDR3 loop spans 16 amino acids.

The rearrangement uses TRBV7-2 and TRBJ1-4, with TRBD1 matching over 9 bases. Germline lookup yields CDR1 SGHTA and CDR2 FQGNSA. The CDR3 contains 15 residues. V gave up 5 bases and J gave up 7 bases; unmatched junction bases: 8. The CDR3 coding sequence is TGTGCCAGCAGCGCCGCGGGACAGGGAAGTGAAAAACTGTTTTTT. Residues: CASSAAGQGSEKLFF. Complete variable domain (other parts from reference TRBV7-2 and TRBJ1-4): GAGVSQSPSNKVTEKGKDVELRCDPISGHTALYWYRQSLGQGLEFLIYFQGNSAPDKSGLPSDRFSAERTGGSVSTLTIQRTQQEDSAVYLCASSAAGQGSEKLFFGSGTQLSVL.

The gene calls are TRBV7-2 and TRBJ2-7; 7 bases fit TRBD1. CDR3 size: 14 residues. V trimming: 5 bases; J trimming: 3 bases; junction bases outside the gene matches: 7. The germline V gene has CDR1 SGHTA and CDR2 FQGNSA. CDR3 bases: TGTGCCAGCAGCCCGGGACAGAGCTACTACGAGCAGTACTTC. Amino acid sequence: CASSPGQSYYEQYF.

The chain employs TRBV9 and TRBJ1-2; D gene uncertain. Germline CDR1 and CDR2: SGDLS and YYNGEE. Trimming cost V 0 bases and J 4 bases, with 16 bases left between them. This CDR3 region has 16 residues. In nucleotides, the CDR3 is TGTGCCAGCAGCGTAGGACTCCCCCCTATGGCCTATGGCTACACCTTC. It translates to CASSVGLPPMAYGYTF.

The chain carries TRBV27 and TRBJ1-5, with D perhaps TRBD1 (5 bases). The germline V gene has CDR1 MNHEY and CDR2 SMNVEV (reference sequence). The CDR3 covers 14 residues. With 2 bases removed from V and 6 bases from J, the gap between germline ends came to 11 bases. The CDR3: CASSLKGGAQPQHF. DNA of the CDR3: TGTGCCAGCAGTTTAAAGGGAGGGGCTCAGCCCCAGCATTTT.

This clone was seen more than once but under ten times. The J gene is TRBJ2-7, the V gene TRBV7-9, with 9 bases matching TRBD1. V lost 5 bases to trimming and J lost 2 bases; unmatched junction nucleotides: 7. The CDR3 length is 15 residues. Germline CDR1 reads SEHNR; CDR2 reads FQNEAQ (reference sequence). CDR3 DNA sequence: TGTGCCAGCAGCACGGACAGGGGCCTTACCTACGAGCAGTACTTC. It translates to CASSTDRGLTYEQYF.

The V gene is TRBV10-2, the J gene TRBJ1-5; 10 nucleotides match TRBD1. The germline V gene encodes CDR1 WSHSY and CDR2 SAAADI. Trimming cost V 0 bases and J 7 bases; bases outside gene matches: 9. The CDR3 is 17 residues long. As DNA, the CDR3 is TGCGCCAGCAGTGAGTCGAAGGGACAGGGGTCGAGCCAGCCCCAGCATTTT. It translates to CASSESKGQGSSQPQHF.

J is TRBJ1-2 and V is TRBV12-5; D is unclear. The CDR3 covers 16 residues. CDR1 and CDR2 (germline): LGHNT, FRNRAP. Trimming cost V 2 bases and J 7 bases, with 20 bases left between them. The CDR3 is CASGLPPGLPTSGYTF. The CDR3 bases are TGTGCTAGTGGTTTGCCTCCCGGACTCCCTACTTCTGGCTACACCTTC.

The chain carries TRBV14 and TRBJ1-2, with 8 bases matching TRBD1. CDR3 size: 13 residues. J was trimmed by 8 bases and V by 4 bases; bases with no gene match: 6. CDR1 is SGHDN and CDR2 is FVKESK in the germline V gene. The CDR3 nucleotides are TGTGCCAGCAGCCTTTCAGGGGGCTCCGGCTACACCTTC. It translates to CASSLSGGSGYTF.

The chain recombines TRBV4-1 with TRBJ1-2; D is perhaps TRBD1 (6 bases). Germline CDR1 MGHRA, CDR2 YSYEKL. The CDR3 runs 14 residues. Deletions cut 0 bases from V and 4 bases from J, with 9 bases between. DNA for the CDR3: TGCGCCAGCAGCCAAGAGGCACAGGGCTATGGCTACACCTTC. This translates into CASSQEAQGYGYTF.

The CDR3, as DNA: TGCGCCAGCAGAAATCCGGGACAGGTTACTTTTTACGCTGAAGCTTTCTTT. Translated, it gives CASRNPGQVTFYAEAFF. This chain joins TRBV23-1 and TRBJ1-1; 8 positions agree with TRBD1. TRBV23-1 has ORF status, its function being uncertain. Unmatched junction bases numbered 18, after V lost 6 bases and J lost 6 bases. The CDR3 sequence is 17 residues long.

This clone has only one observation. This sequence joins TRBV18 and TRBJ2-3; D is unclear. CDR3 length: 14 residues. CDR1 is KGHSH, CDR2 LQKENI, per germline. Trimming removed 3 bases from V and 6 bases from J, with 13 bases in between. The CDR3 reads CASSPPYYTDTQYF. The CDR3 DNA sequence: TGTGCCAGCTCACCGCCATACTACACCGATACGCAGTATTTT.